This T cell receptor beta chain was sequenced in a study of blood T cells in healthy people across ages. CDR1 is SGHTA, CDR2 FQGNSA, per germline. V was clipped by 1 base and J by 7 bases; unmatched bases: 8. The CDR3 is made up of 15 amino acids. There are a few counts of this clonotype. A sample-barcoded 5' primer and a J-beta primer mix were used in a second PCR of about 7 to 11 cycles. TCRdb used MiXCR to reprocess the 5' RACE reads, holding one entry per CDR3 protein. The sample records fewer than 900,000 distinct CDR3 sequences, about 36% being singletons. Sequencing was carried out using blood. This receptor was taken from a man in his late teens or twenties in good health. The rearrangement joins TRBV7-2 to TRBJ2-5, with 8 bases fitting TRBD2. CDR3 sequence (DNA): TGTGCCAGCAGCTTAGAACTAGCGGCGAGACGGACCCAGTACTTC. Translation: CASSLELAARRTQYF.